One sample yielded the 27 T cell receptor beta chains listed below, sequenced in a study of T-cell reconstitution after alpha-beta-depleted transplantation in children. Construction of the TCRbeta library involved unique molecular identifiers. TCRdb re-analysed the PCR reads in MiXCR, keeping a single row per CDR3 protein. The sample contains about 3,300 distinct CDR3 sequences, around a fifth of which appear only once. The sample in question was PBMCs, mostly from graft donor cells, obtained 60 days after TCRalphabeta/CD19-depleted stem cell transplant. The receptors were sampled from a male patient between 2 and 15 years old who had a stem cell transplant for acute lymphoblastic leukemia, so the T cells may come from the graft donor.

By share, this clonotype counts as medium-sized. The chain joins TRBV6-5 to TRBJ2-7, with D tentatively TRBD1 (5 bases). Germline assignment: CDR1 MNHEY and CDR2 SVGAGI. Trimming cost V 5 bases and J 3 bases, with 14 bases left between them. This CDR3 contains 14 residues. CDR3 DNA: TGTGCCAGCAGTCCCATCATCGACAGCTACGAGCAGTACTTC. Translation: CASSPIIDSYEQYF.

This clonotype was detected ten times or more. This chain uses TRBV29-1 with TRBJ2-5, with a tentative D call TRBD1 (6 bases). The CDR3 runs to 15 residues. The V and J ends lost 0 bases and 0 bases respectively, with 11 bases between them. CDR1 and CDR2 from the germline V gene are SQVTM and ANQGSEA. The CDR3 reads CSVEDWTVNQETQYF. The CDR3 DNA reads TGCAGCGTTGAAGATTGGACAGTCAACCAAGAGACCCAGTACTTC.

This clonotype is medium-sized within its sample. The genes are TRBV20-1 and TRBJ2-1, with a tentative D call TRBD2 (5 bases). The length of the CDR3 is 11 residues. Germline loops: CDR1 DFQATT, CDR2 SNEGSKA (reference sequence). V dropped 3 bases and J dropped 8 bases, with 8 bases sitting between them. Here the CDR3 reads CSARLAHEQFF. The CDR3, as DNA: TGCAGTGCTAGGCTAGCCCATGAGCAGTTCTTC.

This clonotype appeared a few times. Written as DNA, the CDR3 is TGTGCCTCCTGCCAAGATGTGAGGCGGGGGCAGTACAATGAGCAGTTCTTC. This translates into CASCQDVRRGQYNEQFF. This sequence joins TRBV3-1 and TRBJ2-1; a weak D match, TRBD2 (7 bases). The V gene lost 11 bases and the J gene lost 4 bases, with 27 bases spanning the gap. The CDR3 has 17 amino acids. Germline CDR1 is LGHDT and CDR2 is YNNKEL (reference sequence).

At least ten counts were recorded for this clonotype. The gene calls are TRBV6-1 and TRBJ2-7; the D gene is possibly TRBD2 (6 bases). Germline CDR1 is MNHNS and CDR2 is SASEGT. The CDR3 runs to 14 residues. With 9 bases removed from V and 2 bases from J, the gap between germline ends came to 17 bases. CDR3 loop: CASKPGLTTYEQYF. In nucleotides, the CDR3 is TGTGCCAGTAAACCGGGACTGACGACCTACGAGCAGTACTTC.

Many counts were recorded for this clonotype. The rearrangement joins TRBV28 to TRBJ2-5; weak D call: TRBD2 (6 bases). Germline V gives CDR1 MDHEN, CDR2 SYDVKM. Trimming shortened V by 6 bases and J by 5 bases, and 19 bases separated the two germline ends. This CDR3 is built from 15 residues. The DNA of the CDR3 is TGTGCCAGCAGCCCATTGTGGGAGGACATCGAGACCCAGTACTTC. It is translated as CASSPLWEDIETQYF.

This clonotype is termed medium-sized. V is TRBV4-3 and J is TRBJ1-5, with D uncertain. This CDR3 is built from 15 residues. V lost 0 bases and J 6 bases, leaving 12 bases between the germline ends. Germline V CDR1 and CDR2: LGHNA, YSLEER. CDR3 residues: CASSQDGLGGQPQHF. The CDR3 nucleotides read TGCGCCAGCAGCCAAGACGGACTCGGCGGTCAGCCCCAGCATTTT.

The V call is TRBV11-2, the J call TRBJ2-7, with 11 nucleotides matching TRBD2. V lost 1 base to trimming and J lost 6 bases; unmatched junction nucleotides: 8. CDR1 is SGHAT, CDR2 FQNNGV, per germline. The CDR3 consists of 16 residues. This CDR3 is CASSLGILAGEGEQYF. CDR3 nucleotides: TGTGCCAGCAGCTTAGGTATACTAGCGGGAGAGGGCGAGCAGTACTTC.

This clonotype is medium-sized (0.01 to 0.1%). The chain has TRBV27 and TRBJ1-2; tentatively, D is TRBD1 (6 bases). Germline CDR1 MNHEY, CDR2 SMNVEV (reference sequence). The V end lost 8 bases, the J end lost 7 bases, and 14 bases lay between the germline ends. The CDR3 extends over 12 amino acids. The CDR3 DNA follows: TGTGCCAGCGGTGCAAACAGGGCTGGCTACACCTTC. Translated, it gives CASGANRAGYTF.

The rearrangement links TRBV6-5 to TRBJ2-7; tentatively, D is TRBD2 (6 bases). Germline V CDR1 and CDR2: MNHEY, SVGAGI. This CDR3 comprises 15 residues. Trimming took off 0 bases at V and 5 bases at J, with 14 bases between the two ends. The DNA for the CDR3 is TGTGCCAGCAGTTACTCAGCCGGGAGTCTTGACGAGCAGTACTTC. Encoded protein: CASSYSAGSLDEQYF.

The V and J genes are TRBV13 and TRBJ2-4, with D unresolved. Germline values: CDR1 PRHDT, CDR2 FYEKMQ (reference sequence). Trimming removed 0 bases at V and 5 bases at J, with 2 bases between. The CDR3 has 12 residues. The CDR3 is CASSLGENIQYF. The CDR3 region has the DNA TGTGCCAGCAGCTTAGGGGAAAACATTCAGTACTTC.

In its sample, this clonotype is medium-sized. The chain is built from TRBV7-2 and TRBJ2-3; TRBD2 matches 8 bases. CDR1 and CDR2 from the germline V gene are SGHTA and FQGNSA. The V and J ends lost 3 bases and 4 bases, in that order; junction bases with no gene match: 3. This CDR3 region has 14 residues. The CDR3 DNA reads TGTGCCAGCAGCTTCTGGACTAGCTCAGATACGCAGTATTTT. Encoded protein: CASSFWTSSDTQYF.

The chain employs TRBV1 and TRBJ2-1; the table names TRBD2, a call not compared with the DNA. TRBV1 is marked as a pseudogene. The CDR3 totals 20 residues. The DNA of the CDR3 is TGCACCAGCAGCCAAGCGCGGACTCAGATTGGGGGCCATCCCGTCCATGAGCAGTTCTTC. This gives the protein CTSSQARTQIGGHPVHEQFF.

This clonotype was seen at least ten times. The chain has TRBV5-6 and TRBJ2-3; D not certain. V gave up 1 base and J gave up 0 bases, with 9 bases separating them. CDR1 and CDR2 from the germline V gene are SGHDT and YYEEEE. This CDR3 has 15 amino acids. CDR3 sequence: CASSLFSTSTDTQYF. CDR3 DNA: TGTGCCAGCAGCTTGTTTTCTACGAGCACAGATACGCAGTATTTT.

The chain links TRBV5-1 to TRBJ2-5, with TRBD1 matching 10 bases. The CDR3 totals 15 residues. V lost 4 bases, J lost 5 bases, and 8 bases stayed unmatched. Germline CDR1 reads SGHRS; CDR2 reads YFSETQ. The CDR3 is CASSTGQGRGETQYF. The CDR3 DNA reads TGCGCCAGCAGCACGGGACAGGGGAGAGGGGAGACCCAGTACTTC.

A word on this clonotype: This sequence may be a read error, since a much larger clone differs from it by one base. CDR3 sequence reads: CASCVVRDRNNSPLHF. CDR3 DNA sequence: TGCGCCAGCTGTGTGGTTCGGGACAGAAATAATTCACCCCTCCACTTT. The V call is TRBV23-1, the J call TRBJ1-6; 7 bases match TRBD1. TRBV23-1 is assigned to the ORF class and has an uncertain function. Trimming removed 8 bases from V and 5 bases from J; junction bases left unmatched: 12. The CDR3 length is 16 residues.

This clonotype was picked up many times. The CDR3 sequence is CASSLDSSRGDTQYF. CDR3 DNA sequence: TGTGCCAGCAGCTTAGATAGTAGCAGGGGAGATACGCAGTATTTT. The V gene is TRBV7-2, the J gene TRBJ2-3; the D gene is possibly TRBD1 (6 bases). The CDR3 is 15 amino acids. Looked up from germline, CDR1 is SGHTA and CDR2 is FQGNSA. Deletions cut 1 base from V and 5 bases from J, with 13 bases between.

The J gene is TRBJ1-1, the V gene TRBV5-1; D ambiguous. The CDR3 length is 15 residues. The V gene's germline CDR1 is SGHRS and CDR2 YFSETQ. V lost 4 bases and J lost 4, with 17 bases in between. The CDR3 DNA follows: TGCGCCAGCAGCCATTTGAGGACGGGATTCACTGAAGCTTTCTTT. Its protein product is CASSHLRTGFTEAFF.

This clonotype was seen a handful of times. This rearrangement joins TRBV3-1 to TRBJ2-3, with 8 bases lining up with TRBD2. CDR3 size: 18 residues. V trimming: 11 bases; J trimming: 2 bases; junction bases outside the gene matches: 21. Germline CDR1 and CDR2: LGHDT and YNNKEL (reference sequence). CDR3 region: CAFCFMAGGPSITDTQYF. For the CDR3, the DNA is TGTGCCTTCTGTTTTATGGCGGGAGGTCCCTCGATCACAGATACGCAGTATTTT.

This clonotype has at least ten counts. One end of the junction is discordant with germline, which a read error may explain. The chain has TRBV7-7 and TRBJ2-3; a possible D gene is TRBD2 (5 bases). The CDR3 extends over 13 amino acids. Looked up from germline, CDR1 is SSHAT and CDR2 is FNYEAQ (reference sequence). This CDR3 reads CASSLGGTDTQYF. As DNA, the CDR3 is TGTGCTAGCAGCTTGGGAGGCACAGATACGCAGTATTTT.

This clonotype was picked up many times. The chain couples TRBV29-1 to TRBJ2-3, with 9 bases fitting TRBD1. This CDR3 contains 15 residues. Trimming at V came to 8 bases and at J to 4 bases, leaving 13 bases not matched to a gene. The germline V gene has CDR1 SQVTM and CDR2 ANQGSEA. The CDR3 here is CSMQGGQGIADTQYF. The CDR3 coding sequence is TGCAGCATGCAAGGGGGACAGGGAATTGCAGATACGCAGTATTTT.

This chain links TRBV25-1 with TRBJ2-3, with TRBD2 matching over 11 bases. CDR1 is MGHDK and CDR2 is SYGVNS in the germline V gene. The J segment lost 2 bases and the V segment lost 5 bases, leaving 24 bases of the junction unmatched. The CDR3 totals 22 residues. DNA for the CDR3: TGTGCCAGCAGTCCAAAGTTCTTTATCTTGACTAGCGGGACCGGGAACACAGATACGCAGTATTTT. It codes for CASSPKFFILTSGTGNTDTQYF.

At least ten counts were recorded for this clonotype. V usage is TRBV27 and J usage is TRBJ1-2; no clear D. V was trimmed by 6 bases and J by 7 bases, leaving 9 bases between them. The CDR3 loop spans 11 amino acids. Germline loops: CDR1 MNHEY, CDR2 SMNVEV (reference sequence). The CDR3 nucleotides read TGTGCCAGCAGGCTGTTGGGTGGCTACACCTTC. Translating gives CASRLLGGYTF.

This clonotype has at least ten counts. A read error may be the cause here, since a much bigger clone is one base away. The chain joins TRBV7-2 to TRBJ1-6, with D tentatively TRBD1 (6 bases). There are 14 residues in the CDR3. V lost 5 bases to trimming and J lost 13 bases, with 18 bases between them. CDR1 is SGHTA and CDR2 is FQGNSA in the germline V gene. This CDR3 reads CASSQTRGTIPLHF. The CDR3 DNA sequence: TGTGCCAGCAGCCAAACCAGGGGCACAATCCCCCTCCACTTT.

The table lists this clonotype with many counts. V gene TRBV30 combines with J gene TRBJ2-7; a weak D match, TRBD2 (6 bases). The germline V and J ends were trimmed by 6 bases and 4 bases, with 16 bases remaining between them. The CDR3 spans 13 residues. Germline values: CDR1 GTSNPN, CDR2 SVGIG (reference sequence). The CDR3 spells CACGGSMGYEQYF. The CDR3 coding sequence is TGTGCCTGTGGGGGGAGCATGGGGTACGAGCAGTACTTC.

V and J are TRBV28 and TRBJ2-5; no reliable D call. With 6 bases removed from V and 1 base from J, the gap between germline ends came to 3 bases. The CDR3 covers 11 residues. The germline gives CDR1 MDHEN, CDR2 SYDVKM. The CDR3 nucleotides read TGTGCCAGCAGCACCCAAGAGACCCAGTACTTC. Its protein is CASSTQETQYF.

This clonotype has ten or more counts. J is TRBJ2-5 and V is TRBV21-1; the table's D call TRBD1 went unverified against the DNA. TRBV21-1 is reported as a pseudogene. The CDR3 is 18 residues long. CDR3 bases: TGTGCCAGCAGCAAAGCGCTGATCGGATCAGGGTGGAGGGAGACCCAGTACTTC. It encodes CASSKALIGSGWRETQYF.